The rows below give T cell receptor beta chains drawn from one sample of a study of patients and donors after allogeneic stem cell transplantation. From the RT-PCR reads, TCRdb called clonotypes with MiXCR, one entry per CDR3 protein. Among about 400,000 distinct CDR3 sequences listed, roughly 16% were seen once. Sequenced sample: blood, either unsorted or a sorted T cell fraction (not recorded which). All receptors come from a human donor who was either an allogeneic HSCT recipient or a stem cell or donor lymphocyte infusion donor (not recorded which). It is not recorded whose cells these are; they may come from a transplant donor. CDR3s include the opening cysteine and the closing phenylalanine or tryptophan. Fields, in order: clone size, D gene, CDR3 length, J gene, V gene, CDR3 protein, CDR3 DNA. D genes are given only for firm matches. Clone size appears in some rows only: once, few, many, or a class for an expanded clone.

many,.,13,TRBJ2-7,TRBV29-1,CSVGGGISYEQYF,TGCAGCGTGGGGGGTGGCATTTCCTACGAGCAGTACTTC
.,.,14,TRBJ2-1,TRBV11-1,CASSPRRIYYEQFF,TGTGCCAGCAGTCCAAGGCGGATCTACTATGAGCAGTTCTTC
.,TRBD1,16,TRBJ1-2,TRBV19,CVSSQRTGSFNYGYTF,TGTGTCAGTAGCCAACGGACAGGGAGCTTTAACTATGGCTACACCTTC
.,.,15,TRBJ1-5,TRBV3-1,CASSRDRDSNQPQHF,TGTGCCAGCAGCCGAGACAGAGATAGCAATCAGCCCCAGCATTTT
.,TRBD1,17,TRBJ2-1,TRBV5-1,CASSLPTPGQGANEQFF,TGCGCCAGCAGCTTGCCGACCCCTGGACAGGGGGCGAATGAGCAGTTCTTC
.,TRBD2,16,TRBJ2-7,TRBV5-6,CASSRRPGLATYEQYF,TGTGCCAGCAGCCGACGGCCGGGACTAGCGACCTACGAGCAGTACTTC
.,TRBD1,15,TRBJ2-3,TRBV29-1,CSVEDHRGLTDTQYF,TGCAGCGTTGAAGATCATAGGGGGCTAACGGATACGCAGTATTTT
few,.,17,TRBJ1-2,TRBV20-1,CSARSLGEDGTMDGYTF,TGCAGTGCTAGAAGTCTCGGGGAGGACGGAACAATGGATGGCTACACCTTC
many,TRBD2,16,TRBJ2-1,TRBV5-1,CASSLRTSVLPNEQFF,TGCGCCAGCAGCCTTCGGACTAGCGTACTTCCCAATGAGCAGTTCTTC
.,.,15,TRBJ2-6,TRBV25-1,CASSEGFSGANVLTF,TGTGCCAGCAGTGAGGGATTCTCTGGGGCCAACGTCCTGACTTTC
few,.,13,TRBJ2-3,TRBV20-1,CSAWDTRTDTQYF,TGCAGTGCGTGGGACACCCGCACAGATACGCAGTATTTT
.,.,15,TRBJ1-6,TRBV12-3/TRBV12-4,CASSLFSSYNSPLHF,TGTGCCAGCAGTTTGTTCAGCTCCTATAATTCACCCCTCCACTTT
.,.,14,TRBJ1-1,TRBV4-2,CASSQDPTAREAFF,TGTGCCAGCAGCCAAGATCCTACGGCCCGCGAAGCTTTCTTT
.,.,13,TRBJ1-2,TRBV27,CASSSDRRYGYTF,TGTGCCAGCAGTTCCGACAGACGATATGGCTACACCTTC
many,TRBD2,17,TRBJ2-2,TRBV4-3,CASSPNRGGTNTGELFF,TGCGCCAGCAGCCCTAACCGCGGGGGGACGAACACCGGGGAGCTGTTTTTT
.,.,14,TRBJ1-5,TRBV5-1,CASSLGQPNQPQHF,TGCGCCAGCAGCTTGGGGCAGCCGAATCAGCCCCAGCATTTT
.,.,15,TRBJ1-6,TRBV19,CASRDVGTNGSPLHF,TGTGCCAGTAGGGATGTCGGGACCAACGGTTCACCCCTCCACTTT
few,TRBD2,16,TRBJ2-3,TRBV7-8,CASSLVASGGTDTQYF,TGTGCCAGCAGCTTAGTGGCTAGCGGGGGAACAGATACGCAGTATTTT
.,TRBD1,14,TRBJ1-1,TRBV5-5,CASAQGGSNTEAFF,TGTGCCAGCGCTCAGGGGGGGAGTAACACTGAAGCTTTCTTT
few,.,14,TRBJ2-5,TRBV7-9,CASSAGGNQETQYF,TGTGCCAGCAGCGCTGGGGGGAACCAAGAGACCCAGTACTTC
.,.,14,TRBJ2-2,TRBV5-4,CASSLDPNTGELFF,TGTGCCAGCAGCTTGGACCCGAACACCGGGGAGCTGTTTTTT
few,.,15,TRBJ1-5,TRBV20-1,CSARGTKYSNQPQHF,TGCAGTGCTAGAGGGACGAAGTATAGCAATCAGCCCCAGCATTTT
.,TRBD1,17,TRBJ2-3,TRBV24-1,CATSDLFTGETTDTQYF,TGTGCCACCAGTGATTTGTTCACAGGGGAGACCACAGATACGCAGTATTTT
.,.,20,TRBJ2-3,TRBV21-1,CASSKSHPKIAGGLADTQYF,TGTGCCAGCAGCAAAAGCCATCCAAAAATAGCGGGAGGGTTAGCAGATACGCAGTATTTT
.,.,11,TRBJ1-2,TRBV20-1,CSARDSRRYTF,TGCAGTGCTAGAGATTCCAGGCGCTACACCTTC
.,TRBD2,19,TRBJ2-6,TRBV7-2,CASSLARPGTSNSLGVLTF,TGTGCCAGCAGCTTAGCAAGGCCCGGGACTAGCAACTCCCTGGGGGTCCTGACTTTC
.,.,15,TRBJ1-1,TRBV2,CASSDRGRGNTEAFF,TGTGCCAGCAGTGATCGGGGAAGGGGGAACACTGAAGCTTTCTTT
many,.,12,TRBJ2-2,TRBV12-3/TRBV12-4,CASARAHRELFF,TGTGCCAGCGCGCGCGCCCACCGGGAGCTGTTTTTT
few,TRBD2,14,TRBJ2-3,TRBV30,CAWSDIAGTDTQYF,TGTGCCTGGAGCGACATAGCGGGGACAGATACGCAGTATTTT
.,.,15,TRBJ1-2,TRBV6-1,CASSLRDPRSYGYTF,TGTGCCAGCAGCCTGAGGGACCCAAGATCCTATGGCTACACCTTC
.,TRBD1,15,TRBJ1-1,TRBV9,CASSVTGATNTEAFF,TGTGCCAGCAGCGTCACAGGGGCCACGAACACTGAAGCTTTCTTT
.,.,14,TRBJ2-1,TRBV7-9,CASSFGTGYNEQFF,TGTGCCAGCAGCTTCGGAACAGGCTACAATGAGCAGTTCTTC
few,.,14,TRBJ1-5,TRBV12-3/TRBV12-4,CASSLSQRNQPQHF,TGTGCCAGCAGTTTGTCGCAGCGCAATCAGCCCCAGCATTTT
few,TRBD2,16,TRBJ2-2,TRBV9,CASSPGLAGSTGELFF,TGTGCCAGCAGCCCAGGACTAGCGGGGAGCACCGGGGAGCTGTTTTTT
many,.,14,TRBJ2-7,TRBV5-1,CASSLGAGPYEQYF,TGCGCCAGCAGCTTGGGGGCTGGCCCCTACGAGCAGTACTTC
.,TRBD2,16,TRBJ2-5,TRBV24-1,CATSDPGTSGQETQYF,TGTGCCACCAGTGATCCCGGGACTAGCGGCCAAGAGACCCAGTACTTC
.,.,14,TRBJ2-4,TRBV5-1,CASSLDNSGGIQYF,TGCGCCAGCAGCTTGGATAATAGCGGCGGCATTCAGTACTTC
few,.,17,TRBJ1-6,TRBV21-1,CASSNEGATSHNSPLHF,TGTGCCAGCAGCAACGAGGGGGCGACGTCCCATAATTCACCCCTCCACTTT
.,.,16,TRBJ2-1,TRBV27,CASSFWVEGYYNEQFF,TGTGCCAGCAGTTTTTGGGTCGAGGGGTACTACAATGAGCAGTTCTTC
.,TRBD2,16,TRBJ2-7,TRBV7-2,CASSLILWGGSYEQYF,TGTGCCAGCAGCTTAATTTTGTGGGGGGGAAGCTACGAGCAGTACTTC
.,TRBD2,16,TRBJ2-3,TRBV6-5,CASSYLAGGGADTQYF,TGTGCCAGCAGTTACCTAGCGGGAGGAGGCGCAGATACGCAGTATTTT
few,.,18,TRBJ2-1,TRBV5-1,CASSLISVSSSAFNEQFF,TGCGCCAGCAGCTTGATATCAGTCTCCTCCTCAGCTTTCAATGAGCAGTTCTTC
.,.,12,TRBJ1-1,TRBV15,CATSRSGSEAFF,TGTGCCACCAGCAGATCAGGGTCTGAAGCTTTCTTT
.,TRBD1,15,TRBJ1-1,TRBV29-1,CSLDRGLIMNTEAFF,TGCAGCCTCGACAGGGGCCTTATCATGAACACTGAAGCTTTCTTT
.,.,14,TRBJ2-3,TRBV3-1,CASSQDLAPDTQYF,TGTGCCAGCAGCCAAGACCTAGCCCCAGATACGCAGTATTTT
.,.,17,TRBJ2-1,TRBV19,CASNPTGPLSSYNEQFF,TGTGCCAGTAACCCAACCGGGCCCCTTAGCTCCTACAATGAGCAGTTCTTC
.,TRBD1,13,TRBJ1-1,TRBV29-1,CSVGPDRGGKAFF,TGCAGCGTTGGTCCGGACAGGGGGGGGAAAGCTTTCTTT
few,TRBD1,14,TRBJ1-1,TRBV20-1,CSASGQGMNTEAFF,TGCAGTGCTTCCGGACAGGGAATGAACACTGAAGCTTTCTTT
.,TRBD1,14,TRBJ1-1,TRBV19,CASRKTGMSTEAFF,TGTGCCAGTAGGAAGACAGGGATGAGCACTGAAGCTTTCTTT
.,TRBD1,15,TRBJ1-5,TRBV19,CASNQGAGVGQPQHF,TGTGCCAGTAACCAGGGGGCAGGGGTCGGCCAGCCCCAGCATTTT
few,TRBD1,15,TRBJ2-7,TRBV28,CASSPQQGASQEQYF,TGTGCCAGCAGTCCGCAACAGGGGGCAAGTCAGGAGCAGTACTTC
.,.,14,TRBJ2-1,TRBV6-1,CASSTRRGNNEQFF,TGTGCCAGCAGTACAAGGCGGGGAAACAATGAGCAGTTCTTC
many,.,13,TRBJ2-1,TRBV9,CASSALDPGEQFF,TGTGCCAGCAGCGCCCTTGATCCGGGTGAGCAGTTCTTC
few,.,15,TRBJ1-1,TRBV6-1,CASSPRTASNTEAFF,TGTGCCAGCAGTCCCCGGACAGCATCGAACACTGAAGCTTTCTTT
.,TRBD1,17,TRBJ1-2,TRBV5-6,CASSLERGTGGYYGYTF,TGTGCCAGCAGCTTGGAAAGGGGGACAGGGGGGTACTATGGCTACACCTTC
many,TRBD2,11,TRBJ2-1,TRBV7-9,CASSFRGSEFF,TGTGCCAGCAGCTTTCGCGGGAGTGAGTTCTTC
few,.,13,TRBJ2-5,TRBV4-1,CASSQDTTETQYF,TGCGCCAGCAGCCAAGACACAACAGAGACCCAGTACTTC
.,.,15,TRBJ2-2,TRBV19,CASSIRGMNTGELFF,TGTGCCAGTAGTATCCGGGGTATGAACACCGGGGAGCTGTTTTTT
many,.,15,TRBJ2-3,TRBV12-3/TRBV12-4,CASSSSSSSTDTQYF,TGTGCCAGCAGTTCGTCTTCTTCCAGCACAGATACGCAGTATTTT